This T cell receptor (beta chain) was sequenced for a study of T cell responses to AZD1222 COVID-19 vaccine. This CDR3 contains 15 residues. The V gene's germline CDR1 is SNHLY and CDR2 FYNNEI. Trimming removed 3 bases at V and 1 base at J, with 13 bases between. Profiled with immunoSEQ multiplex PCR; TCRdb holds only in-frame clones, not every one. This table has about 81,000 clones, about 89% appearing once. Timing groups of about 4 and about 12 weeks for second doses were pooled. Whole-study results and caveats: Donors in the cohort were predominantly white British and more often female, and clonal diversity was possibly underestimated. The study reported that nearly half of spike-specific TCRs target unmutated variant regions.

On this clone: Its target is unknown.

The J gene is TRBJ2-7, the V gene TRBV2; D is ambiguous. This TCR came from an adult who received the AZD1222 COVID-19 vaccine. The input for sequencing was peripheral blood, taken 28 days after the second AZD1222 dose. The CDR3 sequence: CASSEFLKGSYEQYF. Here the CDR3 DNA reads TGTGCCAGCAGTGAGTTCCTCAAAGGGTCCTACGAGCAGTACTTC.